This TCR beta chain came from a study of neoadjuvant nivolumab and ipilimumab in lung cancer. Germline V gene data show CDR1 as SGDLS and CDR2 as YYNGEE. This CDR3 has 14 residues. With 0 bases removed from V and 2 bases from J, the gap between germline ends came to 9 bases. TCRdb keeps only in-frame clones here, not all; method: immunoSEQ multiplex PCR. The data contain about 3,800 clones, about nine tenths of them seen just once; the ten biggest clones take up roughly 4.8%. To note about this clone: Its antigen is not identified.

The study, taken as a whole, reports: Pretherapy blood TCR richness correlated positively with resected tumor richness.

The sequences come from adjacent normal lung tissue, collected after neoadjuvant nivolumab, alone or with ipilimumab, at or shortly before surgery. V is TRBV9 and J is TRBJ2-7, with a possible D match to TRBD2 (6 bases). This TCR derives from an adult with non-small cell lung cancer. CDR3 DNA sequence: TGTGCCAGCAGCGTAGGGGCGGGGACCTACGAGCAGTACTTC. The encoded protein is CASSVGAGTYEQYF.